This T cell receptor beta chain was identified during a study of CD8 T cells in ankylosing spondylitis. Study outcomes and limitations: A TCR beta motif made of roughly eight highly homologous variants seemed typical of ankylosing spondylitis blood. Matched ankylosing spondylitis synovial fluid reportedly contained a significantly enriched population of disease-linked clones.

TCRdb reprocessed the 5' RACE reads via MiXCR and lists one record per CDR3 protein. Seen here are 250,000 to 300,000 distinct CDR3 sequences, 18% observed once, and the top ten hold roughly a third. This clonotype was counted only a few times. Its cognate antigen is unknown. This TCR was recovered from a male donor with ankylosing spondylitis or in good health (not recorded which). Material: blood, either unsorted or a sorted T cell fraction (not recorded which).

The CDR3 is CASSEWEYEQFF. CDR3 in DNA: TGTGCCAGCAGTGAATGGGAATATGAGCAGTTCTTC. V and J are TRBV2 and TRBJ2-1; D is ambiguous. Germline CDR1 is SNHLY and CDR2 is FYNNEI. The CDR3 is 12 amino acids. V lost 2 bases, J lost 8 bases, and 7 bases lay in between. Full variable domain (outside the CDR3, taken from reference TRBV2 and TRBJ2-1): EPEVTQTPSHQVTQMGQEVILRCVPISNHLYFYWYRQILGQKVEFLVSFYNNEISEKSEIFDDQFSVERPDGSNFTLKIRSTKLEDSAMYFCASSEWEYEQFFGPGTRLTVL.